The 14 T cell receptor beta chains below were found in one sample sequenced in a study of response to subunit inactivated influenza vaccine (dated by TCRdb to between 2018 and 2020). Library preparation was by RT-PCR. The run used an Illumina HiSeq 2500. Clones were called with MiXCR by TCRdb after fastp trimmed the public reads at Q25, and only in-frame beta chains were retained. Rows merge per CDR3 protein into single entries with the most common DNA and genes. For this sample there are hundreds of thousands of distinct CDR3 sequences; less than 8% appear just once. Around 13% of the sample goes to the ten largest clones. Specimen: PBMCs from blood, collected about 24 months after vaccination. Receptor source: a man aged 45 to 70 who received an inactivated influenza vaccine. Donor details come from another sample of the same person, matched by shared clones.

This clonotype has only a few counts. The rearrangement links TRBV3-1 to TRBJ2-1, with D maybe TRBD2 (5 bases). V was trimmed by 3 bases and J by 9 bases, leaving 18 bases between them. In germline, CDR1 is LGHDT, CDR2 YNNKEL (reference sequence). CDR3 size: 15 residues. The CDR3 reads CASSQTASSVSEQFF. In nucleotides, the CDR3 is TGTGCCAGCAGCCAGACGGCGAGTAGCGTCAGTGAGCAGTTCTTC.

At least ten counts were recorded for this clonotype. The rearrangement uses TRBV7-9 and TRBJ1-4, with 7 bases that match TRBD1. The ends lost 5 bases at V and 8 bases at J; junction bases unmatched: 8. CDR1 SEHNR and CDR2 FQNEAQ come from the germline V gene (reference sequence). The CDR3 spans 14 residues. CDR3 nucleotides: TGTGCCAGCAGCCCTCGGACAGGAGGAGAAAAACTGTTTTTT. Protein: CASSPRTGGEKLFF.

This clonotype was detected ten times or more. Here the CDR3 DNA reads TGTGCCAGCAGTATAGACAGTAGCACTGAAGCTTTCTTT. It codes for CASSIDSSTEAFF. V is TRBV12-3 or TRBV12-4 and J is TRBJ1-1, with a tentative D call TRBD1 (5 bases). The V and J ends lost 5 bases and 4 bases respectively, with 11 bases between them. This CDR3 region has 13 residues.

This clonotype was recorded a few times. The V call is TRBV20-1, the J call TRBJ2-5; 8 bases line up with TRBD1. Germline loops: CDR1 DFQATT, CDR2 SNEGSKA (reference sequence). With 6 bases clipped from V and 5 bases from J, the junction kept 5 bases outside the gene matches. The length of the CDR3 is 12 residues. CDR3 sequence reads: CSARTGQETQYF. CDR3 nucleotides: TGCAGTGCGAGGACAGGGCAGGAGACCCAGTACTTC.

This clonotype was found many times. The CDR3 reads CASSYGRGNSPLHF. The CDR3 region has the DNA TGTGCCAGCAGTTATGGCAGGGGCAATTCACCCCTCCACTTT. The chain combines TRBV6-5 with TRBJ1-6; the D gene is possibly TRBD1 (6 bases). The V and J ends lost 3 bases and 7 bases respectively, with 10 bases between them. From germline, CDR1 is MNHEY and CDR2 SVGAGI. There are 14 residues in the CDR3.

A few counts support this clonotype. This chain joins TRBV4-3 and TRBJ2-2; D is unclear. Germline-derived CDR1 and CDR2 are LGHNA and YSLEER. This CDR3 comprises 16 residues. The V end lost 5 bases, the J end lost 5 bases, and 18 bases lay between the germline ends. The CDR3 DNA reads as TGCGCCAGCAGCTCCCAACTCGACATTTTGACCGGGGAGCTGTTTTTT. It codes for CASSSQLDILTGELFF.

Many counts were recorded for this clonotype. CDR3 in amino acids: CASSEYGSNSGANVLTF. CDR3 bases: TGTGCCAGCAGTGAATATGGGTCGAACTCTGGGGCCAACGTCCTGACTTTC. The V and J genes are TRBV25-1 and TRBJ2-6; no clear D. The V end lost 0 bases, the J end lost 0 bases, and 9 bases lay between the germline ends. The CDR3 runs to 17 residues. The germline CDR1 and CDR2 sequences are MGHDK and SYGVNS.

About this clonotype: A much more abundant neighbour one base away suggests this may be a read error. The V and J genes are TRBV12-3 or TRBV12-4 and TRBJ1-1, with a weak D call TRBD1 (5 bases). CDR3 size: 16 residues. The DNA for the CDR3 is TGTGCCAGCGGTTTTTCTTGGGGGGTCGGTGACACTGAAGCTTTCTTT. This encodes CASGFSWGVGDTEAFF.

This clonotype was seen a few times. The chain recombines TRBV9 with TRBJ2-2; D not resolved. Germline-derived CDR1 and CDR2 are SGDLS and YYNGEE. The CDR3 totals 15 residues. Trimming took 7 bases from V and 2 from J, leaving 15 bases between them. The CDR3 nucleotides read TGTGCCAGCCGAACCGGAGCTATCAACACCGGGGAGCTGTTTTTT. It is translated as CASRTGAINTGELFF.

This clonotype was recorded a few times. The chain employs TRBV7-2 and TRBJ2-1; D tentatively fits TRBD1 or TRBD2 (5 bases each). V was trimmed by 0 bases and J by 7 bases, leaving 13 bases between them. The CDR3 contains 15 residues. CDR1 is SGHTA and CDR2 is FQGNSA in the germline V gene. The CDR3 loop is CASSLARGLKNEQFF. CDR3 DNA sequence: TGTGCCAGCAGCTTAGCTCGGGGCCTCAAGAATGAGCAGTTCTTC.

This clonotype has a handful of counts. This chain connects TRBV7-9 to TRBJ1-6, with a weak D call TRBD1 (5 bases). Germline V gene data show CDR1 as SEHNR and CDR2 as FQNEAQ (reference sequence). Trimming left V 4 bases short and J 2 bases short, with 12 bases between. This CDR3 region has 16 residues. CDR3 residues: CASSSGGDPYNSPLHF. In nucleotides, the CDR3 is TGTGCCAGCAGCTCCGGGGGGGATCCCTATAATTCACCCCTCCACTTT. The entire variable domain, with the rest obtained from reference TRBV7-9 and TRBJ1-6, is as follows: DTGVSQNPRHKITKRGQNVTFRCDPISEHNRLYWYRQTLGQGPEFLTYFQNEAQLEKSRLLSDRFSAERPKGSFSTLEIQRTEQGDSAMYLCASSSGGDPYNSPLHFGNGTRLTVT.

This clonotype showed up many times. V usage is TRBV6-5 and J usage is TRBJ2-4; D call uncertain. Germline V gene lookup returns CDR1 MNHEY and CDR2 SVGAGI. The germline V and J ends were trimmed by 6 bases and 8 bases, with 11 bases remaining between them. This CDR3 comprises 12 residues. The chain's CDR3 is CASSQDRYIQYF. Written as DNA, the CDR3 is TGTGCCAGCAGCCAAGACCGGTACATTCAGTACTTC.

CDR3 in amino acids: CASSDLSRNEQFF. CDR3 sequence (DNA): TGTGCCAGCAGTGATCTTAGTCGTAATGAGCAGTTCTTC. The chain employs TRBV6-2 or TRBV6-3 and TRBJ2-1; D is ambiguous. Germline values: CDR1 MNHEY, CDR2 SVGEGT. Trimming removed 5 bases at V and 7 bases at J, with 12 bases between. This CDR3 is built from 13 residues.

This clonotype was seen at least ten times. The chain couples TRBV20-1 to TRBJ1-1, with no clear D. Germline CDR1 reads DFQATT; CDR2 reads SNEGSKA (reference sequence). This CDR3 is 14 amino acids long. With 0 bases removed from V and 0 bases from J, the gap between germline ends came to 8 bases. The CDR3 here is CSARDLGLNTEAFF. CDR3 DNA sequence: TGCAGTGCTAGAGATCTCGGGTTGAACACTGAAGCTTTCTTT.